Below, 21 T cell receptor beta chains from the same sample are listed, as sequenced in a study of tumor-infiltrating lymphocytes in primary liver carcinoma (dated by TCRdb to about 2017). RNA from unsorted whole blood was extracted with TRIzol reagent, and germline DNA was obtained with the DNeasy Blood & Tissue kit. The reads were generated on an Illumina HiSeq 2500. Using a constant-region primer and ProtoScript II reverse transcriptase, TCRbeta-specific cDNA was reverse-transcribed from about 460 ng total RNA. The TCRbeta libraries were prepared through three rounds of nested multiplex PCR following a slightly modified ARM-PCR procedure. Each of the first two PCR rounds ran for approximately 10 cycles and used multiplex TRBV1-TRBV30 forward primers together with a Cbeta reverse primer. Using fastp at Q25 and MiXCR, TCRdb reprocessed the public reads and kept productive beta chains. Identical CDR3 protein sequences are pooled into one entry, listed with their most common genes and DNA. The sample table shows 320,000 or so distinct CDR3 sequences, and approximately 60% are seen once. The ten largest clones take up approximately 9% of the sample.

The sample consisted of peripheral blood. These receptors originate from a man aged 35 to 55 with primary liver carcinoma and hepatitis B virus infection.

Worth noting for this clonotype: A single base separates this from a much larger clone, so it may be a read error. The chain links TRBV29-1 to TRBJ1-1; perhaps TRBD1 as D (5 bases). V was clipped by 6 bases and J by 5 bases, with 16 bases between them. The germline V gene encodes CDR1 SQVTM and CDR2 ANQGSEA. This CDR3 has 13 residues. The CDR3 region is CSVTWGVGTEAFF. Here the CDR3 DNA reads TGCAGCGTGACATGGGGGGTGGGGACTGAAGCTTTCTTT.

As regards this clonotype: This may be a read error, as it is one base from a much larger clone. The chain links TRBV11-1 to TRBJ2-2; tentative D call: TRBD2 (5 bases). CDR3 length: 14 residues. Germline assignment: CDR1 SGHAT and CDR2 FQDESV (reference sequence). The CDR3: CASSIPLNTGDLFF. CDR3 DNA sequence: TGTGCGAGCAGCATTCCACTGAACACCGGGGATCTGTTTTTT.

Worth noting for this clonotype: A much larger clone differs by one base, so this may be a read error. The V and J genes are TRBV4-1 and TRBJ2-7; D is ambiguous. V lost 0 bases and J lost 4, with 7 bases in between. The V gene's germline CDR1 is MGHRA and CDR2 YSYEKL. CDR3 length: 13 residues. CDR3 amino acids: CASSQDNDYEQYF. CDR3 sequence (DNA): TGCGCCAGCAGCCAAGATAATGATTACGAGCAGTACTTC.

Turning to this clonotype: With a much larger clone just one base away, this may be a read error. The V and J genes are TRBV10-3 and TRBJ1-1; TRBD1 is a possible D gene (6 bases). V was cut by 8 bases and J by 1 base, with 11 bases left in between. The CDR3 runs to 13 residues. The germline CDR1 and CDR2 sequences are ENHRY and SYGVKD. The CDR3 nucleotides are TGTGCCATCGACCAGGGGCCGAACACTGAAGCTTTCTTT. Its protein product is CAIDQGPNTEAFF.

Concerning this clonotype itself: One base away lies a much larger clone, so this may be a sequencing read error. The CDR3 does not close with the conserved phenylalanine or tryptophan, likely indicating a read error. The CDR3 reads CASSYRVGDTEAFL. For the CDR3, the DNA is TGTGCCAGCAGCTACCGGGTAGGAGACACTGAAGCTTTCCTT. V gene TRBV12-3 or TRBV12-4 combines with J gene TRBJ1-1, with unresolved D. Trimming took 6 bases from V and 3 from J, leaving 14 bases between them. The CDR3 spans 14 residues.

Details on this clonotype: A read error may explain this, as a much larger clone is one base away. The genes are TRBV29-1 and TRBJ2-2; D gene uncertain. The CDR3 runs 11 residues. V was trimmed by 7 bases and J by 5 bases, leaving 8 bases between them. Germline lookup yields CDR1 SQVTM and CDR2 ANQGSEA. CDR3 protein: CSAQQTGELFF. CDR3 bases: TGCAGCGCTCAGCAGACCGGGGAGCTGTTTTTT.

Many counts were recorded for this clonotype. This sequence joins TRBV29-1 and TRBJ1-2; D not resolved. The length of the CDR3 is 10 residues. V lost 4 bases to trimming and J lost 7 bases, with 7 bases between them. Looked up from germline, CDR1 is SQVTM and CDR2 is ANQGSEA. The CDR3: CSVVGSGYTF. CDR3 DNA: TGCAGCGTTGTCGGGTCTGGCTACACCTTC. The full variable domain, in which reference TRBV29-1 and TRBJ1-2 provide the parts outside the CDR3, is SAVISQKPSRDICQRGTSLTIQCQVDSQVTMMFWYRQQPGQSLTLIATANQGSEATYESGFVIDKFPISRPNLTFSTLTVSNMSPEDSSIYLCSVVGSGYTFGSGTRLTVV.

With respect to this clonotype: At one end the junction does not follow the germline gene, possibly because of a read error. V usage is TRBV7-8 and J usage is TRBJ2-5, with a possible D match to TRBD2 (6 bases). Germline lookup yields CDR1 SGHVS and CDR2 FQNEAQ. The CDR3 runs to 14 residues. The CDR3 bases are TGTGCCGGCAGCTTAGGGACCGCGGGGGAGACCCAGTACTTC. Translation: CAGSLGTAGETQYF.

This clonotype was seen ten or more times. The CDR3 DNA follows: TGCAGCGTTGGGGTCCAAGAGACCCAGTACTTC. As protein: CSVGVQETQYF. The chain joins TRBV29-1 to TRBJ2-5, with D hard to call. Germline values: CDR1 SQVTM, CDR2 ANQGSEA. The CDR3 loop spans 11 amino acids. Trimming took 4 bases from V and 1 from J, leaving 4 bases between them. Combining the CDR3 with reference TRBV29-1 and TRBJ2-5 gives the whole variable domain SAVISQKPSRDICQRGTSLTIQCQVDSQVTMMFWYRQQPGQSLTLIATANQGSEATYESGFVIDKFPISRPNLTFSTLTVSNMSPEDSSIYLCSVGVQETQYFGPGTRLLVL.

Concerning this clonotype: A much larger clone lies a single base off, so this may be a read error. This chain's CDR3 is CASNQVRGAGETQYF. CDR3 nucleotides: TGTGCCAGCAACCAAGTACGGGGGGCGGGGGAGACCCAGTACTTC. The chain is built from TRBV4-2 and TRBJ2-5; TRBD2 might be the D (7 bases). The CDR3 sequence is 15 residues long. Germline values: CDR1 LGHNA, CDR2 YNFKEQ.

Turning to this clonotype: A read error may explain this, as a much larger clone is one base away. The rearrangement links TRBV6-2 or TRBV6-3 to TRBJ2-1, with 12 bases lining up with TRBD2. V lost 8 bases and J lost 5; bases outside the gene matches: 7. The CDR3 has 15 amino acids. Germline CDR1 MNHEY, CDR2 SVGEGT. CDR3 in DNA: TGTGCCAGCGGTCCCGGACTAGCGGGGAACAATGAGCAGTTCTTC. Its translation is CASGPGLAGNNEQFF.

As for this clonotype: One junction end does not reproduce the germline sequence, and a read error may be involved. V and J are TRBV6-5 and TRBJ1-2; D uncertain. This CDR3 has 13 amino acids. The germline V gene has CDR1 MNHEY and CDR2 SVGAGI. Written as DNA, the CDR3 is TGTGTCAGCAGTTTCGGCTTAGGTGGAGGCTACACCTTC. It specifies CVSSFGLGGGYTF.

The chain has TRBV20-1 and TRBJ2-5, with unresolved D. Germline V gives CDR1 DFQATT, CDR2 SNEGSKA (reference sequence). Trimming stripped 6 bases from V and 5 bases from J, with 10 bases between. The CDR3 sequence is 11 residues long. The CDR3 here is CSALTGETQYF. The CDR3 DNA follows: TGCAGTGCCTTGACTGGGGAGACCCAGTACTTC.

A few counts support this clonotype. The J gene is TRBJ2-1, the V gene TRBV14; D is undetermined. In germline, CDR1 is SGHDN, CDR2 FVKESK. CDR3 length: 14 amino acids. V shed 1 base and J shed 4 bases, with 8 bases lying between them. CDR3 in amino acids: CASSQGMRYNEQFF. CDR3 DNA: TGTGCCAGCAGCCAAGGCATGAGGTACAATGAGCAGTTCTTC. Full variable domain (remainder filled in from reference TRBV14 and TRBJ2-1): EAGVTQFPSHSVIEKGQTVTLRCDPISGHDNLYWYRRVMGKEIKFLLHFVKESKQDESGMPNNRFLAERTGGTYSTLKVQPAELEDSGVYFCASSQGMRYNEQFFGPGTRLTVL.

Comment on this clonotype: Germline and junction disagree at one end, which may indicate a read error. The V and J genes are TRBV6-5 and TRBJ1-2; possible D gene TRBD1, 5 bases. Germline V CDR1 and CDR2: MNHEY, SVGAGI. The CDR3 sequence is 16 residues long. For the CDR3, the DNA is TGTGCCAGGAGTTTTACCGGGACCGAGTCGTCCTATGACTACACCTTC. Protein: CARSFTGTESSYDYTF.

This clonotype was counted between two and nine times. V is TRBV5-4 and J is TRBJ1-5; 11 bases agree with TRBD1. Germline trimming cut 4 bases from V and 7 bases from J; bases unmatched to any gene: 10. Germline CDR1 and CDR2: SGHNT and YYREEE (reference sequence). The CDR3 is 16 amino acids. The CDR3 DNA is TGTGCCAGCAGCATTACCGGGACAGGGGGGAAGCAGCCCCAGCATTTT. It encodes CASSITGTGGKQPQHF.

In this sample, this clonotype turned up once. A much larger clone sits a single nucleotide away, making a read error possible. The CDR3 loop is CASSQVAGDNEQLF. For the CDR3, the DNA is TGTGCCAGCAGCCAAGTGGCGGGAGACAATGAGCAGCTCTTC. The rearrangement links TRBV4-2 to TRBJ2-1; 7 positions match TRBD2. The CDR3 spans 14 residues. Per the germline V gene, CDR1 is LGHNA and CDR2 is YNFKEQ.

About this clonotype: No conserved phenylalanine or tryptophan is present at the end of the CDR3, so a read error is the likely explanation. The J gene is TRBJ1-1, the V gene TRBV11-2; D not resolved. The CDR3 consists of 13 residues. V was shortened by 2 bases and J by 7 bases, with 11 bases between the two germline ends. Germline CDR1 is SGHAT and CDR2 is FQNNGV. CDR3 sequence: CASSLKGGSEAFL. In DNA, the CDR3 is TGTGCCAGCAGCTTAAAGGGCGGGAGTGAAGCTTTCCTT.

Concerning this clonotype: A clone one base away is much larger, so this may be a read error. The chain carries TRBV4-2 and TRBJ1-1, with 7 bases that match TRBD1. The trim removed 10 bases at V and 7 bases at J, leaving 18 bases unmatched. From germline, CDR1 is LGHNA and CDR2 YNFKEQ. This CDR3 region has 15 residues. CDR3 sequence reads: CANNTEQGRRGEAFF. CDR3 DNA sequence: TGTGCCAACAATACCGAACAGGGGAGGAGAGGTGAAGCTTTCTTT.

A note on this clonotype: A much bigger clone sits one base away, suggesting this may be a read error. The chain recombines TRBV6-2 or TRBV6-3 with TRBJ2-1; 8 bases are a match to TRBD1. The CDR3 sequence is 14 residues long. The V gene end was trimmed by 10 bases and the J gene end by 4 bases; junction bases not matched to a gene: 9. Germline V gene sequence: CDR1 MNHEY, CDR2 SVGEGT. This CDR3 is CANTRGLTYNEQFF. In DNA form, the CDR3 reads TGTGCCAACACCAGGGGGCTAACTTACAATGAGCAGTTCTTC.

Comments on this clonotype: Possible read error: a much larger clone is one base away. Because the CDR3 is missing its conserved closing phenylalanine or tryptophan, this is likely a read error. This sequence joins TRBV6-5 and TRBJ2-1; D not resolved. The CDR3 has 12 residues. V was clipped by 0 bases and J by 9 bases, with 6 bases between them. Germline lookup yields CDR1 MNHEY and CDR2 SVGAGI. The CDR3 here is CASSYSGSEQFL. DNA of the CDR3: TGTGCCAGCAGTTACTCGGGGTCTGAGCAGTTCCTC.